The 9 T cell receptor beta chains reported below all come from one sample, sequenced in a study of vaccination and CD4 T cells after COVID-19. Cultured CD4+ T-cell DNA underwent Oncomine TCR Beta short-read sequencing. Cultured CD4+ T cells yielded the extracted genomic DNA. TCRdb ran MiXCR on the PCR reads and lists one entry per CDR3 protein. The repertoire holds several thousand distinct CDR3 sequences, approximately 33% seen once, with about 38% in the top ten. Their recognized antigens are unknown. Described treatment: roughly 10-day PBMC culture with coronavirus spike peptide pools or control peptides (ViraFEST assay). Ahead of the COVID-19 pandemic (2011-2018), the CD4+ T cells of the unexposed donor were collected. The sample consisted of CD4+ T cells from blood, cultured in vitro. The receptors were gathered from a human donor in good health.

This chain connects TRBV11-2 to TRBJ2-3; D ambiguous. The CDR3 is made up of 15 amino acids. Trimming stripped 5 bases from V and 2 bases from J, with 14 bases between. The germline V gene encodes CDR1 SGHAT and CDR2 FQNNGV. The CDR3 loop is CASSPLLGFTDTQYF. CDR3 DNA: TGTGCCAGCAGCCCCCTTCTTGGGTTCACAGATACGCAGTATTTT.

The V and J genes are TRBV29-1 and TRBJ2-1, with 8 bases fitting TRBD1. Germline V CDR1 and CDR2: SQVTM, ANQGSEA. This CDR3 contains 14 residues. V gave up 1 base and J gave up 7 bases; unmatched junction bases: 6. CDR3 DNA sequence: TGCAGCGTTGAAGGAGGGCAGGGGGCTAATGAGCAGTTCTTC. It codes for CSVEGGQGANEQFF.

The chain couples TRBV7-3 to TRBJ2-2; D unresolved. Germline lookup yields CDR1 SGHTA and CDR2 FQGTGA. The CDR3 has 13 amino acids. V was clipped by 1 base and J by 1 base, with 1 base between them. The CDR3 DNA is TGTGCCAGCAGCTTAAGGAACACCGGGGAGCTGTTTTTT. Its protein is CASSLRNTGELFF.

The gene calls are TRBV19 and TRBJ1-2; no definite D call. Trimming cost V 2 bases and J 1 base, with 11 bases left between them. Germline V CDR1 and CDR2: LNHDA, SQIVND (reference sequence). This CDR3 has 15 amino acids. Here the CDR3 reads CASSIFSAVNYGYTF. The DNA for the CDR3 is TGTGCCAGTAGTATATTTTCGGCAGTTAACTATGGCTACACCTTC.

The genes are TRBV7-3 and TRBJ2-1, with 14 nucleotides matching TRBD2. Germline CDR1 and CDR2: SGHTA and FQGTGA. The CDR3 contains 15 residues. V lost 5 bases and J lost 7; bases outside the gene matches: 4. CDR3 loop: CASSPTSGRANEQFF. DNA for the CDR3: TGTGCCAGCAGCCCGACTAGCGGGAGGGCGAATGAGCAGTTCTTC.

This rearrangement joins TRBV20-1 to TRBJ2-3, with TRBD1 identical over 9 bases. V shed 7 bases, J shed 6 bases, and the junction held 5 bases outside the gene matches. In germline, CDR1 is DFQATT, CDR2 SNEGSKA (reference sequence). The CDR3 consists of 12 residues. CDR3 residues: CSVGQGEDTQYF. The CDR3 region has the DNA TGCAGTGTGGGACAGGGTGAGGATACGCAGTATTTT.

The chain has TRBV7-2 and TRBJ2-6; D unclear. Trimming removed 4 bases from V and 6 bases from J, with 7 bases in between. Germline V gene lookup returns CDR1 SGHTA and CDR2 FQGNSA. CDR3 length equals 13 residues. The CDR3 DNA is TGTGCCAGCAGCTCAAATGCGGCCAACGTCCTGACTTTC. Amino acid sequence: CASSSNAANVLTF.

The chain recombines TRBV7-2 with TRBJ2-2; the match to TRBD1 covers 9 bases. The CDR3 totals 13 residues. V lost 6 bases to trimming and J lost 6 bases; unmatched junction nucleotides: 2. From germline, CDR1 is SGHTA and CDR2 FQGNSA. The CDR3 coding sequence is TGTGCCAGCAGTACAGGGGGCTCCGGGGAGCTGTTTTTT. Its translation is CASSTGGSGELFF.

The V gene is TRBV27, the J gene TRBJ2-3; TRBD2 matches at 8 bases. CDR1 is MNHEY and CDR2 is SMNVEV in the germline V gene (reference sequence). The V and J ends lost 6 bases and 8 bases, in that order; junction bases with no gene match: 7. This CDR3 has 13 amino acids. CDR3 sequence: CASRSSGSGTQYF. The CDR3 DNA reads TGTGCCAGCAGATCCAGCGGGAGTGGTACGCAGTATTTT.